This TCR beta chain is drawn from a study of cytomegalovirus exposure and HLA in healthy donors. Background on the study: The roughly 110 validation repertoires used the same platform as the approximately 700 first-cohort repertoires, a later analysis reported. General study findings and limits: A list of approximately 160 TCR beta chains associated with cytomegalovirus was given. That first-cohort TCR clusters tended to co-occur in the approximately 110 validation repertoires was found in a later analysis. Accounts indicate the classifier identified cytomegalovirus status with strong specificity and sensitivity.

A word on this clone: Its antigen is not known.

V was trimmed by 0 bases and J by 2 bases, leaving 11 bases between them. Germline CDR1 LNHNV, CDR2 YYDKDF (reference sequence). This CDR3 comprises 16 residues. TCRdb's copy holds only in-frame clones and misses some; the assay was immunoSEQ multiplex PCR. This table holds hundreds of thousands of clones, around 86% found once. Input material: PBMCs. This receptor was taken from a woman aged 18-29 years in good health and CMV-seronegative. This chain joins TRBV15 and TRBJ2-1; tentative D call: TRBD1 (6 bases). For the CDR3, the DNA is TGTGCCACCAGCAGAGATTTACAGGGCCCCTACAATGAGCAGTTCTTC. It codes for CATSRDLQGPYNEQFF.